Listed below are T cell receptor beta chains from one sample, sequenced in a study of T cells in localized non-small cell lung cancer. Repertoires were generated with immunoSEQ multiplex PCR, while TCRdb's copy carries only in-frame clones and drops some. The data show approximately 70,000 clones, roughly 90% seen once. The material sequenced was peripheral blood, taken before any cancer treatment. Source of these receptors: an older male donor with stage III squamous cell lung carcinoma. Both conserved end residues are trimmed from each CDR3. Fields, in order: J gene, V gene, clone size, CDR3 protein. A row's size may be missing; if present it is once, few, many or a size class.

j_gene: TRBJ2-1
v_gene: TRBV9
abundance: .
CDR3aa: ASSVGGTVNEQF

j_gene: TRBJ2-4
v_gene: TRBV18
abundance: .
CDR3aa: ASSPPGTGGAKNIQY

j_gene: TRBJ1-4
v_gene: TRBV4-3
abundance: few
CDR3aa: ASSQEGPTGGEKLF

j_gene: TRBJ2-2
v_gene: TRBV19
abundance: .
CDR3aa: ASSLDRSTGELF

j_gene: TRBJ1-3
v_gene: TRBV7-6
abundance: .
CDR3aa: ASSLDLPGGFSGNTIY

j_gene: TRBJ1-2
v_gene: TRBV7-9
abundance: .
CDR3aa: ASSLGGGYGYT

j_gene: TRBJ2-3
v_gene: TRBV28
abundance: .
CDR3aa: ASITLTQRGASTDTQY

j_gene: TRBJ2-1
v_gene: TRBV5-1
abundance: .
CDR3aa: ASSLLTSGGADEQF

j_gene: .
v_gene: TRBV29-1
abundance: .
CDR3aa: SVLGQGYEQY

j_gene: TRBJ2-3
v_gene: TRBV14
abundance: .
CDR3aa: ASSQLTSGVWNTQY